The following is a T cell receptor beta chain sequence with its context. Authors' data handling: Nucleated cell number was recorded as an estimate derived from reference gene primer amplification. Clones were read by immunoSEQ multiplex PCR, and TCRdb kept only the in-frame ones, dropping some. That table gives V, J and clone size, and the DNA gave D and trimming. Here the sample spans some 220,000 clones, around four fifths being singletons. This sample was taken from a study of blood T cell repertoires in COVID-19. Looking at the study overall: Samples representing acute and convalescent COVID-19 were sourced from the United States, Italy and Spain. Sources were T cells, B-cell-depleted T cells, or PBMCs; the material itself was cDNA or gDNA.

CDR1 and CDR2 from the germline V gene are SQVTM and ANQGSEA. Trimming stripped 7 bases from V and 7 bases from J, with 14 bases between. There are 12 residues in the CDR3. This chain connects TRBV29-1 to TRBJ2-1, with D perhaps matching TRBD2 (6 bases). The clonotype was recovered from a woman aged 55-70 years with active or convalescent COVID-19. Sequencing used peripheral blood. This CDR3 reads CSGGGELNEQFF. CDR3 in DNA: TGCAGCGGCGGCGGGGAGTTGAATGAGCAGTTCTTC.